This TCR beta chain was observed in a study of T cells in Graves' hyperthyroidism and ophthalmopathy. Authors of the study amplified TCR beta CDR3 regions from RNA transcripts. HTBI primers drove first-round RT-PCR of the TCR CDR3. TCRdb used MiXCR to reprocess the multiplex PCR reads, holding one entry per CDR3 protein. The sample yields 200,000 to 250,000 distinct CDR3 sequences, approximately 23% seen once. V shed 5 bases and J shed 1 base, with 14 bases lying between them. The CDR3 is made up of 15 amino acids. J is TRBJ1-1 and V is TRBV12-3 or TRBV12-4; weak D call: TRBD1 (6 bases). The TCR originated in a woman between 40 and 55 years old with Graves' ophthalmopathy. Sequencing input: blood. The CDR3 protein is CASSPRGASNTEAFF. The CDR3 DNA sequence: TGTGCCAGCAGTCCCCGGGGGGCTTCGAACACTGAAGCTTTCTTT.